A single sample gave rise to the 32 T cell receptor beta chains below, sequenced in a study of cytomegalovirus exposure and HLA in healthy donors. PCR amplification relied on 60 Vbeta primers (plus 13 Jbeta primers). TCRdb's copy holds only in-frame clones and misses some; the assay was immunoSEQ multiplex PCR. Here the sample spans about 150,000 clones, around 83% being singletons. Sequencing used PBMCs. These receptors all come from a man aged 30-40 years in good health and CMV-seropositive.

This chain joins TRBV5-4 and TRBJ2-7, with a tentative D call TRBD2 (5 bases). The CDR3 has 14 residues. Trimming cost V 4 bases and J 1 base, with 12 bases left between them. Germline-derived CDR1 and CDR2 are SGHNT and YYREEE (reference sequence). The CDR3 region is CASSITGNSYEQYF. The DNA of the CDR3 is TGTGCCAGCAGCATTACCGGGAATTCCTACGAGCAGTACTTC.

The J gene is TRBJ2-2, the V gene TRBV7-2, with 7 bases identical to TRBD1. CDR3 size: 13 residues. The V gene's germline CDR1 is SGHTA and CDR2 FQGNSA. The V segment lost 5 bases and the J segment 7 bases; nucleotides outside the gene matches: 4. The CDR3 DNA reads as TGTGCCAGCAGCGCAGGGGGAATCGGGGAGCTGTTTTTT. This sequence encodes CASSAGGIGELFF.

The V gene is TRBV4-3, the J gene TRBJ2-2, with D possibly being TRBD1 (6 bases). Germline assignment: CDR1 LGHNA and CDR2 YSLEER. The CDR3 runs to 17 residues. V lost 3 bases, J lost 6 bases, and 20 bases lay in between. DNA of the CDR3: TGCGCCAGCAGCCAGGCACGATGGGGGCGACTCTCCGGGGAGCTGTTTTTT. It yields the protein CASSQARWGRLSGELFF.

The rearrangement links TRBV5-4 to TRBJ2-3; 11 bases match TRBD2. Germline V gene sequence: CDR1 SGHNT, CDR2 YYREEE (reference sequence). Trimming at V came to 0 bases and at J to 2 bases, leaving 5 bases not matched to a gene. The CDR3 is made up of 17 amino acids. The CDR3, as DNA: TGTGCCAGCAGCTTGGGAGTAGCGGGAGGGTACACAGATACGCAGTATTTT. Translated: CASSLGVAGGYTDTQYF.

The CDR3 is CASSGLSGRAYQVQFF. CDR3 DNA: TGTGCCAGCAGTGGCCTTAGCGGGAGGGCCTATCAGGTGCAGTTCTTC. The chain couples TRBV6-1 to TRBJ2-1, with TRBD2 matching 11 bases. Per the germline V gene, CDR1 is MNHNS and CDR2 is SASEGT. V shed 4 bases, J shed 12 bases, and the junction held 14 bases outside the gene matches. The CDR3 is made up of 16 amino acids.

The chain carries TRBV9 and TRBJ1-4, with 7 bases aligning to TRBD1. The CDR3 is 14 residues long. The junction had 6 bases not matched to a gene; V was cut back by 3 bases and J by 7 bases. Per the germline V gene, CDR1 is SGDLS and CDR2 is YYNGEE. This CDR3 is CASSETGRGEKLFF. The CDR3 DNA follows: TGTGCCAGCAGCGAGACAGGGAGAGGTGAAAAACTGTTTTTT.

CDR3 coding DNA: TGTGCCAGCAGTGAAGGAACCGGGGGAAACACCATATATTTT. The encoded protein is CASSEGTGGNTIYF. The chain recombines TRBV6-1 with TRBJ1-3; D gene uncertain. The CDR3 sequence is 14 residues long. Per germline, CDR1 MNHNS and CDR2 SASEGT. Trimming cost V 1 base and J 4 bases, with 8 bases left between them.

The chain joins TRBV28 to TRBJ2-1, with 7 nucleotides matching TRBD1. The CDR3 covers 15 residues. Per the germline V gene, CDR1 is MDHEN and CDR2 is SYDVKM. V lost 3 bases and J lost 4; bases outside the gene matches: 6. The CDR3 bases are TGTGCCAGCAGTTTCGCCGGGACAGAGTACAATGAGCAGTTCTTC. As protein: CASSFAGTEYNEQFF.

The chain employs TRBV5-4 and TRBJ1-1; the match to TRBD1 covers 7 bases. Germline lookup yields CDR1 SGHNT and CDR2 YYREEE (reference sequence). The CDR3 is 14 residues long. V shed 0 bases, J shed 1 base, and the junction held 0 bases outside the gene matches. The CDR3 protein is CASSLDRGNTEAFF. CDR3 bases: TGTGCCAGCAGCTTGGACAGGGGGAACACTGAAGCTTTCTTT.

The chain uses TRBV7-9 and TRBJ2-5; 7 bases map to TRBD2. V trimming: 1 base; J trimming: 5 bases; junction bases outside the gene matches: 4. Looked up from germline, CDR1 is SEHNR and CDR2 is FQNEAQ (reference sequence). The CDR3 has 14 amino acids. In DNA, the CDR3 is TGTGCCAGCAGCTTAGTGGCTAGCGGTGAGACCCAGTACTTC. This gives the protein CASSLVASGETQYF.

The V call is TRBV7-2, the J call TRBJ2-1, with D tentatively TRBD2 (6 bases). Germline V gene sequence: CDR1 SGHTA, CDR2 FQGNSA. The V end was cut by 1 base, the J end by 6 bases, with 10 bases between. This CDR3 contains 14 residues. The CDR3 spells CASSLGGKANEQFF. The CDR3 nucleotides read TGTGCCAGCAGCTTAGGCGGGAAAGCCAATGAGCAGTTCTTC.

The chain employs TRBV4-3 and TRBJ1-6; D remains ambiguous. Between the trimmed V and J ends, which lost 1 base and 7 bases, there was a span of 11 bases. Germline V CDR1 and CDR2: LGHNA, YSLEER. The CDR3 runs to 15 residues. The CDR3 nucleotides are TGCGCCAGCAGCCAAGGCGGCAGTTTAAATTCACCCCTCCACTTT. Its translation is CASSQGGSLNSPLHF.

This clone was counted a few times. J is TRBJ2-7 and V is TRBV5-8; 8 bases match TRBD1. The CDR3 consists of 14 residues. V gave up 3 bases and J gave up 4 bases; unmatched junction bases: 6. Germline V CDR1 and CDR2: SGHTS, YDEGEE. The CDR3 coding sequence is TGTGCCAGCAGCTGGGGAGACAGGGGATACGAGCAGTACTTC. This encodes CASSWGDRGYEQYF.

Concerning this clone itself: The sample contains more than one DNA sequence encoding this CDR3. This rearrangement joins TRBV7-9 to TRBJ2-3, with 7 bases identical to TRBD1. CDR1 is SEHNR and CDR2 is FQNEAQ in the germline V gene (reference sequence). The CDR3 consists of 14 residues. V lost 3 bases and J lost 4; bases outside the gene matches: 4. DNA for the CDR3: TGTGCCAGCAGCTTGGCCCAGGGGGCAGATACGCAGTATTTT. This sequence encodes CASSLAQGADTQYF.

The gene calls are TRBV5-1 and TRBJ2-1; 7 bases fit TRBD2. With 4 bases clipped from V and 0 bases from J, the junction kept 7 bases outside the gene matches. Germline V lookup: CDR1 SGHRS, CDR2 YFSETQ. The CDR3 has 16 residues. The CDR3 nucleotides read TGCGCCAGCAGCGAAGCGGGACTTTTCTCCTACAATGAGCAGTTCTTC. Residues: CASSEAGLFSYNEQFF.

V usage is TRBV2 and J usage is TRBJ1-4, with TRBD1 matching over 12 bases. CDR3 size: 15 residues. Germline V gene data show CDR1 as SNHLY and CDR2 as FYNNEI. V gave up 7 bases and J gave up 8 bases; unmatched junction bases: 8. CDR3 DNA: TGTGCCAGCAAGTCAGGCGGGACAGGGGGCGAAAAACTGTTTTTT. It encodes CASKSGGTGGEKLFF.

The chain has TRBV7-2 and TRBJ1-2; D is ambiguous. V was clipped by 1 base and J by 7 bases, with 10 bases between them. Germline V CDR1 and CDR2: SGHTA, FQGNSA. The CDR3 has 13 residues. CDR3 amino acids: CASSLVRRAGYTF. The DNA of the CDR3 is TGTGCCAGCAGCTTAGTGAGGAGGGCTGGCTACACCTTC.

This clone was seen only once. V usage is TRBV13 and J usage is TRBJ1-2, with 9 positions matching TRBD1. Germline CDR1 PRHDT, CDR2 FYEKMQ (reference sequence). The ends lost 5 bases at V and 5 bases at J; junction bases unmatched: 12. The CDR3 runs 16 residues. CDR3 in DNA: TGTGCCAGCAGCCCCCCTAGGGACAGGGCAATATATGGCTACACCTTC. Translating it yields CASSPPRDRAIYGYTF. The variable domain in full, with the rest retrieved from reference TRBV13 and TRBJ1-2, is AAGVIQSPRHLIKEKRETATLKCYPIPRHDTVYWYQQGPGQDPQFLISFYEKMQSDKGSIPDRFSAQQFSDYHSELNMSSLELGDSALYFCASSPPRDRAIYGYTFGSGTRLTVV.

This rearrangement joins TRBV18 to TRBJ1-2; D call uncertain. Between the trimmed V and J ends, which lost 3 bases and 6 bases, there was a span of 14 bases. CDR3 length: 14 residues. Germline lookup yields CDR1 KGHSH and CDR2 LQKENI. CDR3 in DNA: TGTGCCAGCTCACCCGCCTTTACAGAGAATGGCTACACCTTC. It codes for CASSPAFTENGYTF. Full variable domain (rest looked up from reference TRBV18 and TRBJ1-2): NAGVMQNPRHLVRRRGQEARLRCSPMKGHSHVYWYRQLPEEGLKFMVYLQKENIIDESGMPKERFSAEFPKEGPSILRIQQVVRGDSAAYFCASSPAFTENGYTFGSGTRLTVV.

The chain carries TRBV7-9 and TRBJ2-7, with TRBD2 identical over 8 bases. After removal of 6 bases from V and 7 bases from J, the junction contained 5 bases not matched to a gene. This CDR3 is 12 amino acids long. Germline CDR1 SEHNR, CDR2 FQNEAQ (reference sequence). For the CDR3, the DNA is TGTGCCAGCAGGGGACTAGATCCGGAGCAGTACTTC. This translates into CASRGLDPEQYF.

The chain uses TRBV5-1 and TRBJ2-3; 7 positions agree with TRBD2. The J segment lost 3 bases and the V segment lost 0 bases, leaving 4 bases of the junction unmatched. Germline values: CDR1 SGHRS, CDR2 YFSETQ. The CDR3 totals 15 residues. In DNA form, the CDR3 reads TGCGCCAGCAGCTTGGACTTCGGGGGGACAGATACGCAGTATTTT. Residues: CASSLDFGGTDTQYF.

CDR3 in amino acids: CASSESQRRGNTEAFF. In DNA form, the CDR3 reads TGTGCCAGCAGTGAAAGCCAACGGCGAGGGAACACTGAAGCTTTCTTT. This chain uses TRBV25-1 with TRBJ1-1; D remains unclear. V lost 2 bases and J 1 base, leaving 14 bases between the germline ends. In germline, CDR1 is MGHDK, CDR2 SYGVNS. The CDR3 consists of 16 residues.

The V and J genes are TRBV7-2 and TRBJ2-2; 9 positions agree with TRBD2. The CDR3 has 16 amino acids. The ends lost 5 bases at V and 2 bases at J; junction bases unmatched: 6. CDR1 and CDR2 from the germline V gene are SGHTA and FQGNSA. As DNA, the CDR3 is TGTGCCAGCAGCATCCAGACTAGCGGAAACACCGGGGAGCTGTTTTTT. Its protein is CASSIQTSGNTGELFF.

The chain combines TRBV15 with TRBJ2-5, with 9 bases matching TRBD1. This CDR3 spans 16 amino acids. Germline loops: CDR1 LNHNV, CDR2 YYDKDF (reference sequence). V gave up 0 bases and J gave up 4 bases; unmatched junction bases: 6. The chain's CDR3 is CATSRERTGDGETQYF. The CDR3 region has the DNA TGTGCCACCAGCAGAGAGCGGACAGGGGACGGAGAGACCCAGTACTTC.

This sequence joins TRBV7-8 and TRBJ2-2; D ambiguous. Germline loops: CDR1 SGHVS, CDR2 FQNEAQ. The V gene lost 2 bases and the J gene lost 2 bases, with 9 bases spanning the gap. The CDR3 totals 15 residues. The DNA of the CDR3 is TGTGCCAGCAGCTTACATGAGCTTAACACCGGGGAGCTGTTTTTT. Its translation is CASSLHELNTGELFF.

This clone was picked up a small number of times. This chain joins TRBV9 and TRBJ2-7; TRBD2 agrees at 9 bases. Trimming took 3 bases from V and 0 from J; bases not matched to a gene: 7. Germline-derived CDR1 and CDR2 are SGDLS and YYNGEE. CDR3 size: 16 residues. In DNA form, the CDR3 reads TGTGCCAGCAGCGGGGCGGGCGGGAGGGCCTCCTACGAGCAGTACGTC. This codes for CASSGAGGRASYEQYV.

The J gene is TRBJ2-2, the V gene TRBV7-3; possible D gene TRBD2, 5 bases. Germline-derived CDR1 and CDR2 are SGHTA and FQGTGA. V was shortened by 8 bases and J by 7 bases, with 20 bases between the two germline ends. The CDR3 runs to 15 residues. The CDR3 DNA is TGTGCCAGCGGAGGCGAGGGAATAAGTATCGGGGAGCTGTTTTTT. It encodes CASGGEGISIGELFF.

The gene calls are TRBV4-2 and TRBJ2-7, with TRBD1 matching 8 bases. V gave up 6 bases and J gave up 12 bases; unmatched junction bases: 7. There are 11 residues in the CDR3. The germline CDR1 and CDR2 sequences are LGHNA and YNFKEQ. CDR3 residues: CASSGQGGWYF. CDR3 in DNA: TGTGCCAGCAGTGGACAGGGCGGGTGGTACTTC.

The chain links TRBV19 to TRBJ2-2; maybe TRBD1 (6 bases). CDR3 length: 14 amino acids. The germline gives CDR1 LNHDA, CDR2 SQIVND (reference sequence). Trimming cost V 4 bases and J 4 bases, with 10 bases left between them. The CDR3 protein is CASSRDTGTGELFF. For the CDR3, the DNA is TGTGCCAGTAGTAGGGACACCGGCACCGGGGAGCTGTTTTTT.

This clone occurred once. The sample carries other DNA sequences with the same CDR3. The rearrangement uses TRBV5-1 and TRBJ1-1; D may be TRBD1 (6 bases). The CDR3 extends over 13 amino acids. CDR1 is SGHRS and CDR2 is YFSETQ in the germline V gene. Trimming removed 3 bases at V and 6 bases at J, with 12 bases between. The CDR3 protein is CASSSYNRAEAFF. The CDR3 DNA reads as TGCGCCAGCAGCTCGTATAACAGGGCTGAAGCTTTCTTT.

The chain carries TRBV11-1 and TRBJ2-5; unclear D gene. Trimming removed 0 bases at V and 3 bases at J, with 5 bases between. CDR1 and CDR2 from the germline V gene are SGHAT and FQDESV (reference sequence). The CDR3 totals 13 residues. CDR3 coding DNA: TGTGCCAGCAGCTTAGCCAGGAAAGAGACCCAGTACTTC. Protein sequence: CASSLARKETQYF.

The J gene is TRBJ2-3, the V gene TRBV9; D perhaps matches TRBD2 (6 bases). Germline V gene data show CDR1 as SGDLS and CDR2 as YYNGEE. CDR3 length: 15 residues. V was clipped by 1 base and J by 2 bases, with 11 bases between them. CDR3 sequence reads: CASSVQRAFTDTQYF. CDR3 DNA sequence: TGTGCCAGCAGCGTACAGCGGGCCTTCACAGATACGCAGTATTTT.